The clone carrying this T cell receptor (beta chain) was found a few times. As yet, its antigen is unknown. Germline V gene data show CDR1 as DFQATT and CDR2 as SNEGSKA (reference sequence). Trimming cost V 0 bases and J 5 bases, with 17 bases left between them. The CDR3 consists of 15 residues. This sample stems from a study of T-cell memory formation after mild COVID-19. Background on the study: In these data, TCR clusters were largely donor specific. General observations from the study: Of the contracting clones, CD4+ ones lay mainly in CM and EM, and CD8+ ones in EMRA. Clones shrinking from day 15 to 85 showed even CD4/CD8 mixes; later expanders tilted CD4+.

The TCR alpha and TCR beta cDNA libraries, bearing sample barcodes and UMIs, were generated by 5'RACE using constant-segment primers. TCRdb processed the 5' RACE reads anew with MiXCR; each CDR3 protein has one entry. The table includes nearly 250,000 distinct CDR3 sequences, approximately 15% detected once. J is TRBJ2-7 and V is TRBV20-1; TRBD1 is a possible D gene (7 bases). The source is an adult woman who had mild COVID-19 (a few samples of this study predate the infection). Cell type and time point are not known. Sequencing used PBMCs or a T cell subset sorted from them (not recorded which). The chain's CDR3 is CSARDQRRGQHEQYF. In DNA form, the CDR3 reads TGCAGTGCTAGAGATCAAAGGAGGGGGCAGCACGAGCAGTACTTC.